Sequencing of this TCR beta chain was carried out in a study of response to subunit inactivated influenza vaccine. This clonotype was seen at least ten times. Its antigen is not known. Study results and limitations: Few additional T cells are recruited per seasonal influenza vaccination, authors suggested.

CDR3 length: 14 residues. Per germline, CDR1 LNHNV and CDR2 YYDKDF (reference sequence). After removal of 11 bases from V and 4 bases from J, the junction contained 8 bases not matched to a gene. TCRdb reanalysed the RT-PCR reads using MiXCR and keeps one entry per CDR3 protein. The table lists around 490,000 distinct CDR3 sequences, around 8% of them singletons. This receptor was identified in a man aged 50-75 years who received an inactivated influenza vaccine. The source material was PBMCs from blood, sampled around 2 years after vaccination. This chain joins TRBV15 and TRBJ2-3, with 11 bases aligning to TRBD2. In DNA, the CDR3 is TGTGCCTCGACTAGCGGGACGTTCCCAGATACGCAGTATTTT. Its translation: CASTSGTFPDTQYF.